This T cell receptor (beta chain) was captured by sequencing in a study of shared clonotypes between healthy human individuals. Study-wide background: The people who gave samples were two women and a few men aged 18 to 49.

The CDR3 runs 16 residues. The V end lost 7 bases, the J end lost 5 bases, and 21 bases lay between the germline ends. In germline, CDR1 is MDHEN, CDR2 SYDVKM. Only CD45RO-negative cells positively selected for CCR7 counted as naive CD8 cells, so terminally differentiated effector memory CD45RA+ cells were excluded. Method: immunoSEQ multiplex PCR; TCRdb's copy keeps in-frame clones and lacks some. The sample carries roughly 2,000,000 clones, just under 95% recorded once. Input material: naive CD8+ T cells from PBMCs. The J gene is TRBJ2-1, the V gene TRBV28, with a weak D call TRBD2 (6 bases). This TCR was recovered from a man younger than 30 in good health. Some clones in this sample may be carry-over from other donors' samples. The CDR3 region is CASTPSLPAGNNEQFF. CDR3 bases: TGTGCCAGCACCCCTTCGCTACCGGCGGGGAACAATGAGCAGTTCTTC. Full variable domain (missing parts from reference TRBV28 and TRBJ2-1): DVKVTQSSRYLVKRTGEKVFLECVQDMDHENMFWYRQDPGLGLRLIYFSYDVKMKEKGDIPEGYSVSREKKERFSLILESASTNQTSMYLCASTPSLPAGNNEQFFGPGTRLTVL.